This entry lists 3 T cell receptor beta chains sequenced from one sample in a study of technical replicates of blood from a few donors. Libraries were prepared by immunoSEQ multiplex PCR; TCRdb keeps only in-frame clonotypes and omits some of them. This sample has roughly 100,000 clones; 95% occur once, and the top ten carry around 0.3%. Sequenced sample: T cells isolated from PBMCs. These receptors all come from a human donor in good health.

The genes are TRBV7-6 and TRBJ2-6, with D maybe TRBD1 (5 bases). Trimming removed 6 bases from V and 1 base from J, with 16 bases in between. CDR3 size: 17 residues. Germline V gene sequence: CDR1 SGHVS, CDR2 FNYEAQ. The CDR3, as DNA: TGTGCCAGCAGACCAATTACAGGACCTTCTGGGGCCAACGTCCTGACTTTC. Translating gives CASRPITGPSGANVLTF.

The chain carries TRBV4-1 and TRBJ2-7, with TRBD1 as a possible D gene (6 bases). The CDR3 is 14 residues long. CDR1 MGHRA and CDR2 YSYEKL come from the germline V gene. Trimming left V 1 base short and J 3 bases short, with 10 bases between. The CDR3 region is CASSQVGGRYEQYF. CDR3 DNA: TGCGCCAGCAGCCAAGTAGGGGGACGCTACGAGCAGTACTTC.

The V gene is TRBV29-1, the J gene TRBJ1-4, with D unresolved. The V end lost 7 bases, the J end lost 0 bases, and 9 bases lay between the germline ends. This CDR3 has 13 amino acids. From germline, CDR1 is SQVTM and CDR2 ANQGSEA. The CDR3 bases are TGCAGCGCTACAGAGTCAACTAATGAAAAACTGTTTTTT. It encodes CSATESTNEKLFF.